This TCR beta chain appears in the sequencing data of a study of cytomegalovirus exposure and HLA in healthy donors. Points on this clone: As yet, its antigen is unknown.

Researchers ran the PCR with 60 Vbeta and 13 Jbeta primers. Sequencing used immunoSEQ multiplex PCR; TCRdb keeps in-frame clones, though not all of them. Recorded for this sample: just over 80,000 clones. The CDR3 runs to 13 residues. V was clipped by 5 bases and J by 5 bases; unmatched bases: 4. The germline gives CDR1 MNHEY, CDR2 SVGAGI. Study-level findings and limits: The study had only CMV serostatus as immune exposure information.

The rearrangement uses TRBV6-5 and TRBJ2-5; 8 bases agree with TRBD1. Input material: PBMCs. The receptor's source is a woman in her twenties or thirties in good health and CMV-seronegative. The DNA for the CDR3 is TGTGCCAGCAGTAAGACAGGGGCGGAGACCCAGTACTTC. Residues: CASSKTGAETQYF.